This T cell receptor (beta chain) is from a study of cytomegalovirus exposure and HLA in healthy donors. PCR employed 60 Vbeta and 13 Jbeta primers. The assay was immunoSEQ multiplex PCR, and TCRdb's table has in-frame clones only and misses some. The sample holds 170,000 or so clones, 80% seen once. Study-wide findings and caveats: Relative to the approximately 700-donor mean, N-insertions were reportedly fewer in an Asian-associated ancestry cluster in a later analysis. The likely explanation for a cluster of highly shared sequence variants was sequencing artifact.

With respect to this clone: Its specificity is not known.

The CDR3 loop spans 12 amino acids. Per the germline V gene, CDR1 is GTSNPN and CDR2 is SVGIG (reference sequence). V shed 2 bases and J shed 5 bases, with 6 bases lying between them. V usage is TRBV30 and J usage is TRBJ2-2; no clear D gene. What was sequenced was PBMCs. The TCR comes from a man aged 30 to 39 in good health and CMV-seropositive. CDR3 sequence (DNA): TGTGCCTGGAGTAGAGCTACCGGGGAGCTGTTTTTT. Protein: CAWSRATGELFF.